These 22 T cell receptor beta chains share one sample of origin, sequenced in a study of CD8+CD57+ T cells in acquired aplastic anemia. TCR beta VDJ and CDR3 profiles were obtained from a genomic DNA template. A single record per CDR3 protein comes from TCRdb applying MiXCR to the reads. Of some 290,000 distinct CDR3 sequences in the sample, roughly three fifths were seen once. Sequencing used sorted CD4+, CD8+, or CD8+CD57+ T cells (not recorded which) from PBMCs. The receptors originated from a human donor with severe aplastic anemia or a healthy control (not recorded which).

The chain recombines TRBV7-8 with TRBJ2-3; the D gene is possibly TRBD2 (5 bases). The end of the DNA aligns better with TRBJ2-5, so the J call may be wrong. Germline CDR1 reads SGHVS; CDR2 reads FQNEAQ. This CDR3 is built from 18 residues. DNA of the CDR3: TGTGCCAGCAGCTTGGAAGGGCTGCACACCGGGGAAGGAGAGACCCAGTACTTC. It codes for CASSLEGLHTGEGETQYF.

CDR3 sequence (DNA): TGTGCCAGCAGTCCCCGCCTAGGTCAGGACGATGAGCAGTTCTTC. Translation: CASSPRLGQDDEQFF. V gene TRBV25-1 combines with J gene TRBJ2-1; D uncertain. The V gene's germline CDR1 is MGHDK and CDR2 SYGVNS. The length of the CDR3 is 15 residues. Trimming cost V 5 bases and J 8 bases, with 19 bases left between them.

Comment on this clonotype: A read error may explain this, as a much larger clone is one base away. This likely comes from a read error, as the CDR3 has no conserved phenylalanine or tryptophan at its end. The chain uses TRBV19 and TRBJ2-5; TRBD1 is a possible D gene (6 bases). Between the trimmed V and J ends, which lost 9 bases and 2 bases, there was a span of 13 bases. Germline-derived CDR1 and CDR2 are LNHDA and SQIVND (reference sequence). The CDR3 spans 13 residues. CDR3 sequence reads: CASDRISQETQYL. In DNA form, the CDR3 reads TGTGCCAGCGACAGGATTTCTCAAGAGACCCAGTACCTC.

This CDR3 is CASSEAQGMNTEAFF. The DNA for the CDR3 is TGTGCCAGCAGTGAAGCGCAGGGGATGAACACTGAAGCTTTCTTT. This rearrangement joins TRBV2 to TRBJ1-1; TRBD1 might be the D (6 bases). With 0 bases removed from V and 0 bases from J, the gap between germline ends came to 8 bases. The CDR3 contains 15 residues. CDR1 and CDR2 from the germline V gene are SNHLY and FYNNEI.

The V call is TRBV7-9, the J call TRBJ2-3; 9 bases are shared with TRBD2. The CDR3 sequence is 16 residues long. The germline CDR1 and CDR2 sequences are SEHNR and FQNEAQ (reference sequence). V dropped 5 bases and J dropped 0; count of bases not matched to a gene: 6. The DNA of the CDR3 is TGTGCCAGCAGCAGCGGGACTAGCCTGAGCACAGATACGCAGTATTTT. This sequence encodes CASSSGTSLSTDTQYF.

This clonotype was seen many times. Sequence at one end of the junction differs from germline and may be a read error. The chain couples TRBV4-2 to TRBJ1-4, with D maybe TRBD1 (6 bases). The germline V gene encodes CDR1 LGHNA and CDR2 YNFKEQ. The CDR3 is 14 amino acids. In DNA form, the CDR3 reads TGTGCCAGCAGCCAAGAACCCAACCGGGACACGGAAATTTTT. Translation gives CASSQEPNRDTEIF.

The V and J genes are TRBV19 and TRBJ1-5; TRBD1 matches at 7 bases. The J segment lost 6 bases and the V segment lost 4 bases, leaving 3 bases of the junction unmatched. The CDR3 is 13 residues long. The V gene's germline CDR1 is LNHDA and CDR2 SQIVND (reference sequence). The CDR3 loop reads CASSTQGVQPQHF. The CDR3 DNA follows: TGTGCCAGTAGTACCCAGGGGGTTCAGCCCCAGCATTTT.

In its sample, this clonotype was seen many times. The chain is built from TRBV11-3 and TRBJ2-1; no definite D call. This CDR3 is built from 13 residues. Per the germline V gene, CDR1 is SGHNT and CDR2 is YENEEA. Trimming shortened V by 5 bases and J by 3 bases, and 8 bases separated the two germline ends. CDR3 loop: CASSRNDYNEQFF. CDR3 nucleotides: TGTGCCAGCAGCCGCAACGACTACAATGAGCAGTTCTTC.

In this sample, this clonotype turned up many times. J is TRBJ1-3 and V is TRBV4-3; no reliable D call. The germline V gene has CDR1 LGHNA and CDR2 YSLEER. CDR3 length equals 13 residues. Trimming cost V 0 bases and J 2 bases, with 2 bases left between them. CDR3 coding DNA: TGCGCCAGCAGCCAAGATACTGGAAACACCATATATTTT. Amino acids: CASSQDTGNTIYF.

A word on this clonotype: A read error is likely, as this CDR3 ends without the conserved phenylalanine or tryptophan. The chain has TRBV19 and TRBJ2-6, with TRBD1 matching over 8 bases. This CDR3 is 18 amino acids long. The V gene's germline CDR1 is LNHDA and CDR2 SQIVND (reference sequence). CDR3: CASGIKGQVASGANVLTP. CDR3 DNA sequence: TGTGCCAGTGGTATTAAGGGACAGGTAGCCTCTGGGGCCAACGTCCTGACTCCC.

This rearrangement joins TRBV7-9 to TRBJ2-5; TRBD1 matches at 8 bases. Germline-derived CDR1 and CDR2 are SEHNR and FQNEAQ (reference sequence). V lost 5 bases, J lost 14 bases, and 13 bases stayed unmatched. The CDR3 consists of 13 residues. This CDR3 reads CASSPAPRDRPYF. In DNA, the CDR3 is TGTGCCAGCAGCCCAGCCCCCCGGGACAGGCCTTACTTC. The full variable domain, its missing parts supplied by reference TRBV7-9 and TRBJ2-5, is DTGVSQNPRHKITKRGQNVTFRCDPISEHNRLYWYRQTLGQGPEFLTYFQNEAQLEKSRLLSDRFSAERPKGSFSTLEIQRTEQGDSAMYLCASSPAPRDRPYFGPGTRLLVL.

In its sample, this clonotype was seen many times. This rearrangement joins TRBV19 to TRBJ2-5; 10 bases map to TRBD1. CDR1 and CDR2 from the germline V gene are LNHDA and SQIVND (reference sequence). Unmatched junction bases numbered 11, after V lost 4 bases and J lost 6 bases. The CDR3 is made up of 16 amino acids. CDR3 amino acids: CASSNLGQGTLKTQYF. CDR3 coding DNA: TGTGCCAGTAGTAATCTGGGACAGGGGACATTAAAGACCCAGTACTTC.

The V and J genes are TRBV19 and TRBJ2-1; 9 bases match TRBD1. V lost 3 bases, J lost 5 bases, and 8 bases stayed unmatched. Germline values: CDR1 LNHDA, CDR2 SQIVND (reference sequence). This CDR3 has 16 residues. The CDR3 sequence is CASSMWGQGIDNEQFF. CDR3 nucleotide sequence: TGTGCCAGTAGTATGTGGGGACAGGGAATTGACAATGAGCAGTTCTTC.

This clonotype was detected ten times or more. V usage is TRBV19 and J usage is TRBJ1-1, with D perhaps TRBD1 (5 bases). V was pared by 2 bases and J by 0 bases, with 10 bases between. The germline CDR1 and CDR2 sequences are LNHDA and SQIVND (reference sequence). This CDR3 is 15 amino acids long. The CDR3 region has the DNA TGTGCCAGTAGTATAACAGGTTCCGTGAACACTGAAGCTTTCTTT. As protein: CASSITGSVNTEAFF. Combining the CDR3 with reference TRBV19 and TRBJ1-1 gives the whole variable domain DGGITQSPKYLFRKEGQNVTLSCEQNLNHDAMYWYRQDPGQGLRLIYYSQIVNDFQKGDIAEGYSVSREKKESFPLTVTSAQKNPTAFYLCASSITGSVNTEAFFGQGTRLTVV.

The CDR3, as DNA: TGTGCCAGCAGCCCGAGAGGGATCTCTGGAAACACCATATATTTT. It translates to CASSPRGISGNTIYF. The genes are TRBV7-3 and TRBJ1-3, with D hard to call. Deletions cut 5 bases from V and 0 bases from J, with 11 bases between. Germline lookup yields CDR1 SGHTA and CDR2 FQGTGA. This CDR3 spans 15 amino acids.

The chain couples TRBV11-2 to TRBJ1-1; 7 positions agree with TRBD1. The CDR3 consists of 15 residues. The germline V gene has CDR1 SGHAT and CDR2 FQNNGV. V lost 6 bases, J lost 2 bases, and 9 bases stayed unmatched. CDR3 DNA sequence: TGTGCCAGCAGTTTCCAGACAGGGCGAAACACTGAAGCTTTCTTT. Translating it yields CASSFQTGRNTEAFF. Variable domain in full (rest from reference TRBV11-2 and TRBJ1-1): EAGVAQSPRYKIIEKRQSVAFWCNPISGHATLYWYQQILGQGPKLLIQFQNNGVVDDSQLPKDRFSAERLKGVDSTLKIQPAKLEDSAVYLCASSFQTGRNTEAFFGQGTRLTVV.

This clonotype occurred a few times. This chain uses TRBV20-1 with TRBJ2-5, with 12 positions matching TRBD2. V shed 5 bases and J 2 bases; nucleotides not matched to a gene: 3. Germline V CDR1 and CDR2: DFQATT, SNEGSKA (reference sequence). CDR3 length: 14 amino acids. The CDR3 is CSASLAGGQETQYF. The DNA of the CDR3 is TGCAGTGCTTCACTAGCGGGAGGACAAGAGACCCAGTACTTC.

The CDR3 protein is CASSRRGGATGELFF. The CDR3 DNA follows: TGTGCCAGCAGCCGCAGGGGAGGGGCGACCGGGGAGCTGTTTTTT. The rearrangement joins TRBV9 to TRBJ2-2, with D possibly being TRBD2 (7 bases). The CDR3 spans 15 residues. Trimming left V 4 bases short and J 5 bases short, with 15 bases between. Germline V gene sequence: CDR1 SGDLS, CDR2 YYNGEE. The entire variable domain, with the rest obtained from reference TRBV9 and TRBJ2-2, is as follows: DSGVTQTPKHLITATGQRVTLRCSPRSGDLSVYWYQQSLDQGLQFLIQYYNGEERAKGNILERFSAQQFPDLHSELNLSSLELGDSALYFCASSRRGGATGELFFGEGSRLTVL.

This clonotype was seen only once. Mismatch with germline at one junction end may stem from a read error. In DNA form, the CDR3 reads TGCGCCACCAGCAAAGACCGGGGCCCAGGGTTACCCCTCCACTTT. Translated: CATSKDRGPGLPLHF. The chain couples TRBV15 to TRBJ1-6, with D maybe TRBD1 (5 bases). This CDR3 spans 15 amino acids. Germline V CDR1 and CDR2: LNHNV, YYDKDF (reference sequence).

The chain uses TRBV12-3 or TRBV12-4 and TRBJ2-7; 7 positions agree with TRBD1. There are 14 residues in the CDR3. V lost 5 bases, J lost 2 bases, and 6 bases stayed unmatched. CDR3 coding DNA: TGTGCCAGCAGTCGAACAGGGGTTCCCTACGAGCAGTACTTC. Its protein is CASSRTGVPYEQYF.

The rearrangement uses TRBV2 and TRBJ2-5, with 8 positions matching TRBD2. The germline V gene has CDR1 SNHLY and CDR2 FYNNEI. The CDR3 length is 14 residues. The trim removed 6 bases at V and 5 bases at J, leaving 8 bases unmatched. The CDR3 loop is CASSFGTSWETQYF. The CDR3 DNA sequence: TGTGCCAGCAGCTTTGGGACTAGTTGGGAGACCCAGTACTTC.

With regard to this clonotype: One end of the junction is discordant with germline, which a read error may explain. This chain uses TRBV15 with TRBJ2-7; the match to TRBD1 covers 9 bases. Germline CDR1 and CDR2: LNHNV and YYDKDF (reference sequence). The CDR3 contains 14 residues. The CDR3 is CATSIRDRVWEQDF. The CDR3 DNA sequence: TGTGCCACCAGCATCAGGGACAGGGTTTGGGAGCAGGACTTC.